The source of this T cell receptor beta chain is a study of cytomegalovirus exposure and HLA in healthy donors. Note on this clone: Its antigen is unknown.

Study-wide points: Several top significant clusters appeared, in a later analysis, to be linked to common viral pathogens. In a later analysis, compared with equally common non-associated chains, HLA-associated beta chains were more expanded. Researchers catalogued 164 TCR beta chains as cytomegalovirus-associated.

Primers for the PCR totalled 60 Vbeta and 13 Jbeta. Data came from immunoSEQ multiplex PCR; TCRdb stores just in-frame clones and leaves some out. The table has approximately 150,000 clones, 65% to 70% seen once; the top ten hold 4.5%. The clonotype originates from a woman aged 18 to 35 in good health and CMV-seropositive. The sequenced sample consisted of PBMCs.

CDR3 nucleotide sequence: TGTGCCAGCAGTGAAGTTCGTACTAGCGGGGGGGATGAGCAGTTCTTC. Its translation: CASSEVRTSGGDEQFF. V gene TRBV2 combines with J gene TRBJ2-1, with TRBD2 matching 13 bases. This CDR3 comprises 16 residues. Germline CDR1 reads SNHLY; CDR2 reads FYNNEI. V trimming: 1 base; J trimming: 8 bases; junction bases outside the gene matches: 5.